Listed below are T cell receptor beta chains from one sample, sequenced in a study of cytomegalovirus exposure and HLA in healthy donors. Clones were read by immunoSEQ multiplex PCR, and TCRdb kept only the in-frame ones, dropping some. The table lists 160,000 or so clones, 70% to 85% of them singletons. Source material: PBMCs. These receptors were collected from a man aged 50 or older in good health and CMV-seropositive. Each CDR3 is given with its conserved first and last residue. A D gene is named only where the DNA matches it firmly. Size is stated for part of the rows, as once, few or many counts, or as a class when the clone is expanded.

CDR3aa,CDR3nt,d_gene,v_gene,j_gene,abundance
CASSPTGGVGYEQYF,TGTGCCAGCTCACCAACAGGGGGCGTCGGCTACGAGCAGTACTTC,TRBD1,TRBV18,TRBJ2-7,.
CASSLVSYTGELFF,TGTGCCAGCAGCTTGGTCAGTTACACCGGGGAGCTGTTTTTT,.,TRBV5-6,TRBJ2-2,.
CASSQGSLAGALEETQYF,TGTGCCAGCAGCCAAGGTTCTCTAGCGGGGGCGTTGGAAGAGACCCAGTACTTC,TRBD2,TRBV14,TRBJ2-5,.
CASSQGGGMTNEKLFF,TGCGCCAGCAGCCAAGGGGGGGGGATGACAAATGAAAAACTGTTTTTT,.,TRBV4-1,TRBJ1-4,.
CASNGRAAYNEQFF,TGTGCCAGTAACGGGAGGGCCGCTTACAATGAGCAGTTCTTC,TRBD2,TRBV19,TRBJ2-1,.
CASSQGSGPYNEQFF,TGTGCCAGCAGCCAAGGATCAGGCCCTTACAATGAGCAGTTCTTC,.,TRBV4-2,TRBJ2-1,.
CASSIRVGQPQHF,TGTGCCAGTAGTATCCGGGTCGGTCAGCCCCAGCATTTT,.,TRBV19,TRBJ1-5,.
CASSVRQGGYTF,TGTGCCAGTAGTGTCAGACAGGGAGGCTACACCTTC,TRBD1,TRBV19,TRBJ1-2,.
CASSEAGRGKQYF,TGCGCCAGCAGTGAGGCGGGCAGGGGGAAGCAGTACTTC,TRBD1,TRBV10-2,TRBJ2-7,.
CASSVPGATNEKLFF,TGTGCCAGCAGTGTCCCGGGAGCAACTAATGAAAAACTGTTTTTT,.,TRBV25-1,TRBJ1-4,.
CASNRQASEPQHF,TGTGCCAGCAATCGACAGGCGAGCGAGCCCCAGCATTTT,.,TRBV9,TRBJ1-5,.
CAWTRVDGETQYF,TGTGCGTGGACGCGGGTTGATGGGGAGACCCAGTACTTC,.,TRBV30,TRBJ2-5,.
CASSFSGKGKLFF,TGTGCCAGCAGTTTTAGTGGCAAGGGGAAACTGTTTTTT,.,TRBV27,TRBJ1-4,.
CASSESPTGSSGNTIYF,TGTGCCAGCAGTGAATCCCCGACAGGGTCCTCTGGAAACACCATATATTTT,TRBD1,TRBV6-1,TRBJ1-3,.
CASSPAAGRSYNEQFF,TGTGCCAGCAGCCCGGCCGCGGGGCGCTCCTACAATGAGCAGTTCTTC,.,TRBV11-2,TRBJ2-1,once
CASSIDSTRTDTQYF,TGTGCCAGCAGTATAGACAGTACAAGGACAGATACGCAGTATTTT,.,TRBV2,TRBJ2-3,.
CASLGLGNEQFF,TGTGCCTCCTTGGGACTAGGGAATGAGCAGTTCTTC,TRBD2,TRBV9,TRBJ2-1,.
CASRIGTGVSNQPQHF,TGTGCCAGCAGAATAGGGACAGGGGTGAGCAATCAGCCCCAGCATTTT,TRBD1,TRBV5-4,TRBJ1-5,.
CASSFSGTGGSEQYF,TGTGCCAGCAGTTTCTCCGGGACAGGGGGATCCGAGCAGTACTTC,TRBD1,TRBV28,TRBJ2-7,.
CASSSGQGIYSPLHF,TGTGCCAGCAGCTCCGGACAGGGGATCTATTCACCCCTCCACTTT,TRBD1,TRBV7-9,TRBJ1-6,.
CASSRKIDTETNSPLHF,TGTGCCAGCAGCCGAAAGATAGACACGGAAACGAATTCACCCCTCCACTTT,.,TRBV4-2,TRBJ1-6,once
CASSLGQGAWYEQFF,TGCGCCAGCAGCTTGGGACAGGGGGCCTGGTATGAGCAGTTCTTC,TRBD1,TRBV5-1,TRBJ2-1,.
CASSVGGSNQPQHF,TGTGCCAGCAGCGTAGGCGGTAGCAATCAGCCCCAGCATTTT,.,TRBV9,TRBJ1-5,.
CASSATSGSAGELFF,TGTGCCAGCAGCGCTACTAGCGGGAGCGCCGGGGAGCTGTTTTTT,TRBD2,TRBV9,TRBJ2-2,few
CASSEMSSGSPLHF,TGTGCCAGCAGTGAAATGAGTTCTGGTTCACCCCTCCACTTT,.,TRBV6-5,TRBJ1-6,few
CASSLYSGQETQYF,TGCGCCAGCAGTCTTTATAGCGGACAAGAGACCCAGTACTTC,.,TRBV5-1,TRBJ2-5,few
CASSELDKVNEQFF,TGTGCCAGCAGTGAATTGGACAAGGTGAATGAGCAGTTCTTC,.,TRBV25-1,TRBJ2-1,.
CASVGQNIPNYGYTF,TGTGCCAGCGTGGGACAAAACATACCAAACTATGGCTACACCTTC,.,TRBV11-3,TRBJ1-2,.
CASSTTQGYEQYF,TGCGCCAGCAGCACCACACAGGGTTACGAGCAGTACTTC,.,TRBV5-1,TRBJ2-7,few
CASSNMTDTQYF,TGTGCCAGCAGCAACATGACAGATACGCAGTATTTT,.,TRBV21-1,TRBJ2-3,.
CASSDNRGSYEQYF,TGTGCCAGCAGCGACAACAGGGGCTCCTACGAGCAGTACTTC,TRBD1,TRBV6-5,TRBJ2-7,.
CASSPGQGMNGYTF,TGTGCCAGCAGCCCTGGACAGGGAATGAACGGCTACACCTTC,TRBD1,TRBV7-9,TRBJ1-2,.
CASSLVARGEVELFF,TGCGCCAGCAGCTTGGTTGCCAGGGGAGAAGTGGAGCTGTTTTTT,.,TRBV5-1,TRBJ2-2,.
CASSITNPGNQPQHF,TGTGCCAGTAGTATCACTAACCCGGGCAATCAGCCCCAGCATTTT,.,TRBV19,TRBJ1-5,few
CASSSTGGWGAFF,TGTGCCAGCAGCTCTACGGGGGGCTGGGGAGCTTTCTTT,.,TRBV27,TRBJ1-1,.
CASSLGQAEETQYF,TGTGCCAGCAGCTTGGGACAGGCGGAAGAGACCCAGTACTTC,.,TRBV5-4,TRBJ2-5,.
CASSQAVGVAGSTDTQYF,TGCGCCAGCAGCCAAGCGGTGGGGGTAGCGGGCAGCACAGATACGCAGTATTTT,TRBD2,TRBV4-1,TRBJ2-3,few
CAISEGAGQGDGYTF,TGTGCCATCAGTGAAGGGGCGGGACAGGGGGATGGCTACACCTTC,TRBD1,TRBV10-3,TRBJ1-2,.
CASSLGPNGQPQHF,TGTGCCAGCAGCTTGGGGCCGAACGGGCAGCCCCAGCATTTT,.,TRBV5-7,TRBJ1-5,once
CASSFSTGTSGILEQFF,TGTGCCAGCAGCTTCTCCACCGGGACTAGCGGGATTCTTGAGCAGTTCTTC,TRBD2,TRBV9,TRBJ2-1,few
CASSPDSRGYTF,TGTGCCAGCAGCCCGGACTCGAGGGGCTACACCTTC,.,TRBV7-9,TRBJ1-2,.
CASSLYLASHEQYF,TGTGCCAGCAGCTTGTACCTAGCGTCCCACGAGCAGTACTTC,.,TRBV5-8,TRBJ2-7,.
CASSLDTEAFF,TGTGCCAGCAGCCTAGACACTGAAGCTTTCTTT,.,TRBV5-5,TRBJ1-1,.
CASSQIAGARTDTQYF,TGTGCCAGCTCACAGATAGCGGGGGCGCGCACAGATACGCAGTATTTT,TRBD2,TRBV18,TRBJ2-3,.
CASTIPGGTQYF,TGTGCCAGCACCATTCCAGGGGGGACCCAGTACTTC,TRBD1,TRBV2,TRBJ2-5,.
CASIIRDKNTEAFF,TGTGCCAGCATTATCCGGGACAAGAACACTGAAGCTTTCTTT,.,TRBV2,TRBJ1-1,few
CASRSTGGKTEAFF,TGTGCCAGCAGATCGACAGGGGGAAAGACTGAAGCTTTCTTT,TRBD1,TRBV28,TRBJ1-1,once
CASSLDAGGPVYF,TGTGCCAGCAGCTTAGACGCTGGGGGCCCTGTGTACTTT,.,TRBV7-8,TRBJ1-6,.
CASSPPGLAGTDTQYF,TGTGCCAGCTCACCCCCGGGACTAGCGGGCACAGATACGCAGTATTTT,TRBD2,TRBV18,TRBJ2-3,once
CASSPNAGVSYNEQFF,TGTGCTAGCAGCCCTAACGCGGGAGTCTCCTACAATGAGCAGTTCTTC,TRBD2,TRBV7-7,TRBJ2-1,.
CASRSASGGEQYF,TGTGCCAGCAGATCTGCTAGCGGTGGGGAGCAGTACTTC,TRBD2,TRBV5-6,TRBJ2-7,.
CSSSLLPVLAKNIQYF,TGTTCCAGCAGTCTCCTCCCCGTCCTAGCCAAAAACATTCAGTACTTC,.,TRBV7-9,TRBJ2-4,.
CASRGQGANTEAFF,TGTGCCAGCAGGGGACAGGGGGCGAACACTGAAGCTTTCTTT,TRBD1,TRBV6-4,TRBJ1-1,.
CASTLTSGGLEQYF,TGTGCCAGCACCCTGACTAGCGGGGGTCTCGAGCAGTACTTC,TRBD2,TRBV6-6,TRBJ2-7,once
CASSLAFTDRDSNQPQHF,TGTGCCAGCAGCTTAGCATTTACGGACAGGGATAGCAATCAGCCCCAGCATTTT,TRBD1,TRBV7-6,TRBJ1-5,.
CASSLGRGGLTDTQYF,TGTGCCAGCAGCTTAGGGCGGGGGGGCCTCACAGATACGCAGTATTTT,TRBD2,TRBV7-7,TRBJ2-3,few
CATSRDYRTEGDYGYTF,TGTGCCACCAGCAGAGATTATCGGACCGAGGGGGACTATGGCTACACCTTC,.,TRBV15,TRBJ1-2,.